The text below deals with one TCR beta chain. Original processing methods: Reference gene primer amplification yielded estimated nucleated cell counts. Here immunoSEQ multiplex PCR was the method, and the copy in TCRdb shows in-frame clones only, minus some. That table supplies the V and J calls and clone size; D and trimming were determined from the DNA. The sample holds 300,000 to 400,000 clones, about 87% seen once. The data originate from a study of blood T cell repertoires in COVID-19. Study overall: Both acute and convalescent COVID-19 samples were obtained from the United States, Italy and Spain. PBMCs, B-cell-depleted T cells, or T cells provided the cDNA or gDNA that made up the material.

V was cut by 1 base and J by 1 base, with 7 bases left in between. Germline values: CDR1 SQVTM, CDR2 ANQGSEA. The CDR3 contains 13 residues. Seattle patients were enrolled during active infection and followed longitudinally. The TCR comes from a woman aged 55 to 70 with COVID-19, enrolled during active disease. The sample taken for sequencing was peripheral blood. The rearrangement links TRBV29-1 to TRBJ1-1, with a weak D call TRBD1 (6 bases). This CDR3 reads CSVEVQGNTEAFF. The CDR3 DNA reads as TGCAGCGTTGAAGTACAGGGGAACACTGAAGCTTTCTTT.